The 17 T cell receptor beta chains below come from one sample, sequenced in a study of blood T cell repertoires in COVID-19 (dated by TCRdb to 2020 to 2021). Preparation of the library involved the immunoSEQ multiplex PCR assay. Entries here come from immuneACCESS through TCRdb and include only in-frame sequences with V and J called. Some clones fail to appear in such tables; in the studies checked, an unresolved V gene covers under half of the shortfall, and the cause of the remainder is unknown. In this sample the table shows roughly 180,000 clones, more than 70% of which occur a single time. Jointly, the top ten make up about 4% of the sample. Material for sequencing was PBMCs or T cells enriched from blood (not recorded which). These receptors came from a woman aged 45-59 years in a cohort exposed to, infected with or recovered from COVID-19 (not recorded which).

The chain employs TRBV7-8 and TRBJ2-7; 7 bases fit TRBD1. With V trimmed by 2 bases and J by 2 bases, 12 bases remained unmatched. CDR1 is SGHVS, CDR2 FQNEAQ, per germline. This CDR3 is 17 amino acids long. The DNA of the CDR3 is TGTGCCAGCAGCTTAAAGTGGTCCGGGACAGCTACCTACGAGCAGTACTTC. Amino acids: CASSLKWSGTATYEQYF.

DNA for the CDR3: TGTGCCAGAAGCCTACCGGACAAATATGGCTACACCTTC. Translation: CARSLPDKYGYTF. This chain links TRBV7-5 with TRBJ1-2; the DNA was not used to check the table's D call, TRBD1. TRBV7-5 is a pseudogene segment. This CDR3 has 13 amino acids.

In DNA, the CDR3 is TGCGCCAGCAGCCACGCTTCGGTGGGCACAGATACGCAGTATTTT. Translating it yields CASSHASVGTDTQYF. The chain is built from TRBV4-3 and TRBJ2-3; D is ambiguous. Trimming cost V 3 bases and J 1 base, with 11 bases left between them. The CDR3 has 15 residues. Germline lookup yields CDR1 LGHNA and CDR2 YSLEER.

V is TRBV30 and J is TRBJ2-1, with 8 positions matching TRBD2. CDR3 length equals 14 residues. The junction had 0 bases not matched to a gene; V was cut back by 2 bases and J by 0 bases. Germline V gene lookup returns CDR1 GTSNPN and CDR2 SVGIG (reference sequence). CDR3 protein: CAWSSGSSYNEQFF. CDR3 DNA: TGTGCCTGGAGTAGCGGGAGCTCCTACAATGAGCAGTTCTTC.

The chain is built from TRBV7-2 and TRBJ2-1, with TRBD2 identical over 9 bases. The CDR3 has 14 amino acids. V lost 5 bases, J lost 4 bases, and 3 bases stayed unmatched. Per germline, CDR1 SGHTA and CDR2 FQGNSA. In DNA, the CDR3 is TGTGCCAGCAGCCTAGGACTAGCGTACAATGAGCAGTTCTTC. Translated: CASSLGLAYNEQFF.

This rearrangement joins TRBV2 to TRBJ1-6, with 10 bases aligning to TRBD1. Germline loops: CDR1 SNHLY, CDR2 FYNNEI. The CDR3 loop spans 17 amino acids. Trimming at V came to 5 bases and at J to 6 bases, leaving 10 bases not matched to a gene. CDR3: CASSTGTGVSGNSPLHF. The CDR3 DNA sequence: TGTGCCAGCAGTACTGGGACAGGGGTCTCCGGTAATTCACCCCTCCACTTT.

The chain combines TRBV27 with TRBJ2-2; TRBD2 agrees at 16 bases. Germline CDR1 and CDR2: MNHEY and SMNVEV (reference sequence). This CDR3 has 16 amino acids. Losses at the gene ends were 2 bases for V and 10 bases for J; bases not matched to a gene: 4. The CDR3 DNA reads TGTGCCAGCAGTTTAGGGACTAGCGGGAGGGCCAAGGAGCTGTTTTTT. This codes for CASSLGTSGRAKELFF.

This clone was seen a few times. The rearrangement joins TRBV27 to TRBJ2-7; 7 bases line up with TRBD2. CDR1 and CDR2 (germline): MNHEY, SMNVEV (reference sequence). The CDR3 runs 14 residues. The ends lost 2 bases at V and 4 bases at J; junction bases unmatched: 5. For the CDR3, the DNA is TGTGCCAGCAGTTTAGGAGTGCGGGGGTACGAGCAGTACTTC. Its protein product is CASSLGVRGYEQYF.

The chain recombines TRBV7-3 with TRBJ2-5; TRBD2 matches 9 bases. This CDR3 contains 13 residues. CDR1 SGHTA and CDR2 FQGTGA come from the germline V gene. V lost 5 bases to trimming and J lost 3 bases; unmatched junction nucleotides: 1. The CDR3 loop reads CASSRLAEETQYF. The CDR3 region has the DNA TGTGCCAGCAGCCGACTAGCGGAAGAGACCCAGTACTTC.

The chain joins TRBV10-3 to TRBJ1-6; maybe TRBD1 (5 bases). Germline V gene data show CDR1 as ENHRY and CDR2 as SYGVKD. CDR3 size: 16 residues. V was clipped by 0 bases and J by 1 base, with 7 bases between them. The chain's CDR3 is CAISESGGSYNSPLHF. The CDR3 nucleotides read TGTGCCATCAGTGAGTCGGGGGGGTCCTATAATTCACCCCTCCACTTT.

This sequence joins TRBV7-8 and TRBJ2-7; D is undetermined. With 1 base removed from V and 2 bases from J, the gap between germline ends came to 9 bases. This CDR3 has 14 amino acids. Germline lookup yields CDR1 SGHVS and CDR2 FQNEAQ. DNA for the CDR3: TGTGCCAGCAGCTTAGGCAGGTATCCCTACGAGCAGTACTTC. This encodes CASSLGRYPYEQYF. The variable domain in full, completed from reference TRBV7-8 and TRBJ2-7, reads GAGVSQSPRYKVAKRGQDVALRCDPISGHVSLFWYQQALGQGPEFLTYFQNEAQLDKSGLPSDRFFAERPEGSVSTLKIQRTQQEDSAVYLCASSLGRYPYEQYFGPGTRLTVT.

The gene calls are TRBV5-1 and TRBJ1-1; D is unclear. The V and J ends lost 4 bases and 8 bases respectively, with 15 bases between them. Germline loops: CDR1 SGHRS, CDR2 YFSETQ. This CDR3 has 13 residues. CDR3 nucleotide sequence: TGCGCCAGCAGCCCCAGTATCGGGTCAGAAGCTTTCTTT. It is translated as CASSPSIGSEAFF.

V and J are TRBV11-1 and TRBJ2-3; 8 bases align to TRBD1. The germline V gene encodes CDR1 SGHAT and CDR2 FQDESV (reference sequence). The CDR3 runs to 16 residues. Losses at the gene ends were 8 bases for V and 3 bases for J; bases not matched to a gene: 13. This CDR3 reads CASGTGRSGYTDTQYF. The CDR3 DNA reads as TGTGCCAGCGGGACAGGCAGGAGCGGGTATACAGATACGCAGTATTTT.

This chain connects TRBV7-8 to TRBJ1-2, with D maybe TRBD1 (5 bases). Germline assignment: CDR1 SGHVS and CDR2 FQNEAQ. V dropped 0 bases and J dropped 5 bases, with 16 bases sitting between them. This CDR3 is built from 16 residues. For the CDR3, the DNA is TGTGCCAGCAGCTTAGCGGTATTAGGGGAGGAGTATGGCTACACCTTC. Translated, it gives CASSLAVLGEEYGYTF.

The chain carries TRBV5-1 and TRBJ1-2; weak D call: TRBD1 (6 bases). Germline values: CDR1 SGHRS, CDR2 YFSETQ. CDR3 length equals 15 residues. V lost 4 bases and J lost 3, with 16 bases in between. The CDR3 protein is CASSRGRDRYYGYTF. The CDR3 nucleotides read TGCGCCAGCAGCAGGGGGAGGGACCGATACTATGGCTACACCTTC.

The CDR3 coding sequence is TGTGCCAGCAGTGAGAGACAGCCCCAGCATTTT. Its translation is CASSERQPQHF. The chain links TRBV6-2 or TRBV6-3 to TRBJ1-5; D remains ambiguous. V lost 5 bases to trimming and J lost 7 bases, with 6 bases between them. The CDR3 is 11 amino acids. Per germline, CDR1 MNHEY and CDR2 SVGEGT.

The chain joins TRBV29-1 to TRBJ2-7, with TRBD1 identical over 9 bases. The CDR3 contains 13 residues. V was pared by 8 bases and J by 6 bases, with 11 bases of the junction left unmatched. Germline V lookup: CDR1 SQVTM, CDR2 ANQGSEA. In DNA form, the CDR3 reads TGCAGCTTTCGGGACAGGGCGAGAGGCGAGCAGTACTTC. The encoded protein is CSFRDRARGEQYF.